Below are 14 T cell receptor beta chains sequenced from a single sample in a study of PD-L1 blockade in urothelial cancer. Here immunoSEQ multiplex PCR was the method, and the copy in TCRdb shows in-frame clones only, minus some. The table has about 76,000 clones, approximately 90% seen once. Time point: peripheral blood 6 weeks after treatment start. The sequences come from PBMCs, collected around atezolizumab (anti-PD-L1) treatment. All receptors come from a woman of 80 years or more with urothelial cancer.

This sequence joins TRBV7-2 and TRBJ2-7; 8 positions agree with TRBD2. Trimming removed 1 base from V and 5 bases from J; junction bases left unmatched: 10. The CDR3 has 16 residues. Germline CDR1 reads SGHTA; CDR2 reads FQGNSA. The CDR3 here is CASSLGLTGGPDEQYF. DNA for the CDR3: TGTGCCAGCAGCTTAGGTCTAACGGGAGGGCCGGACGAGCAGTACTTC. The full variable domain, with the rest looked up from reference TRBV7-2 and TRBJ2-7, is GAGVSQSPSNKVTEKGKDVELRCDPISGHTALYWYRQSLGQGLEFLIYFQGNSAPDKSGLPSDRFSAERTGGSVSTLTIQRTQQEDSAVYLCASSLGLTGGPDEQYFGPGTRLTVT.

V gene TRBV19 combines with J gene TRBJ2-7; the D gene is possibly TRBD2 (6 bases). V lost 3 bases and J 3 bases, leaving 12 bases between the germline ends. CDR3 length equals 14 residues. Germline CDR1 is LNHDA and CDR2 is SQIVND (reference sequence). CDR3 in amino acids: CASSIDGGFYEQYF. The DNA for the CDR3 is TGTGCCAGTAGTATTGACGGGGGTTTCTACGAGCAGTACTTC.

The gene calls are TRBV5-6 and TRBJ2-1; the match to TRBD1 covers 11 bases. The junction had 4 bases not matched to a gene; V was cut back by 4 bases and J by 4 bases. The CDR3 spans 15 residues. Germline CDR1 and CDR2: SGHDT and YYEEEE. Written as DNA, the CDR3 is TGTGCCAGCAGCCCCGGACAGGGGGCTTACAATGAGCAGTTCTTC. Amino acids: CASSPGQGAYNEQFF.

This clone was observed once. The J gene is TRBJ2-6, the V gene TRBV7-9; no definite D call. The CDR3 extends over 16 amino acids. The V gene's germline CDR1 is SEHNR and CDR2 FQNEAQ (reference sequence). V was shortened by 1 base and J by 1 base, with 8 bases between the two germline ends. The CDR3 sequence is CASSLDTVSGANVLTF. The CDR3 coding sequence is TGTGCCAGCAGCTTAGATACGGTTTCTGGGGCCAACGTCCTGACTTTC. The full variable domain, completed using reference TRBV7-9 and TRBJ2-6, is DTGVSQNPRHKITKRGQNVTFRCDPISEHNRLYWYRQTLGQGPEFLTYFQNEAQLEKSRLLSDRFSAERPKGSFSTLEIQRTEQGDSAMYLCASSLDTVSGANVLTFGAGSRLTVL.

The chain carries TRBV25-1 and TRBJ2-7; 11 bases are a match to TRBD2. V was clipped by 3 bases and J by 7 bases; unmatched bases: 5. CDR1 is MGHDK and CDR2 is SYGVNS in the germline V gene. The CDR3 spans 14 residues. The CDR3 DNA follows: TGTGCCAGCAGTGATAGCGGGGGGGTTAGAGAGCAGTACTTC. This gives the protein CASSDSGGVREQYF.

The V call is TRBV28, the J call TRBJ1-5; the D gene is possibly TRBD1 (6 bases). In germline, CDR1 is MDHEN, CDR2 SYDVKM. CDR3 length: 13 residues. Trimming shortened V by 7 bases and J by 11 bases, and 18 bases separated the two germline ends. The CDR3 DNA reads TGTGCCAGCAACCAGGGGAGCCCTACGGCCCAGCATTTT. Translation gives CASNQGSPTAQHF.

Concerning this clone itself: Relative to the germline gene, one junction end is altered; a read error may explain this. The CDR3 DNA is TGCGCCAGCAGCCCGGACAACACTGGAGCTTTCTTT. Protein: CASSPDNTGAFF. The V call is TRBV5-1, the J call TRBJ1-1, with D possibly being TRBD1 (5 bases). This CDR3 is 12 amino acids long. The germline gives CDR1 SGHRS, CDR2 YFSETQ.

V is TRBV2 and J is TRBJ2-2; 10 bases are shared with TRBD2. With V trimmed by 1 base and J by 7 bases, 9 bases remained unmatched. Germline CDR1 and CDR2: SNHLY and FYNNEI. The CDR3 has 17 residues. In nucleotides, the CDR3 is TGTGCCAGCAGTGAAGATAGCGGGAGGTTTGGGATCGGGGAGCTGTTTTTT. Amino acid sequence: CASSEDSGRFGIGELFF.

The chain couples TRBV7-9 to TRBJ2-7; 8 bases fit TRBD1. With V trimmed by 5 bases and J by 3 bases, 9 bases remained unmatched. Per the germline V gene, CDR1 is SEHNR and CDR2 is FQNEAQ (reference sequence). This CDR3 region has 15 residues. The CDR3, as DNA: TGTGCCAGCAGCGACGCCAGGGGGCGCATCTACGAGCAGTACTTC. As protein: CASSDARGRIYEQYF.

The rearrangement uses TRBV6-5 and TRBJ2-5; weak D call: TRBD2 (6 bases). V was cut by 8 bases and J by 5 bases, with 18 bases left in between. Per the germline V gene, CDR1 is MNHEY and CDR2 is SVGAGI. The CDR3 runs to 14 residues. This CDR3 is CASGRIGSLETQYF. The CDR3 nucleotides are TGTGCCAGCGGGAGGATCGGTAGTTTGGAGACCCAGTACTTC.

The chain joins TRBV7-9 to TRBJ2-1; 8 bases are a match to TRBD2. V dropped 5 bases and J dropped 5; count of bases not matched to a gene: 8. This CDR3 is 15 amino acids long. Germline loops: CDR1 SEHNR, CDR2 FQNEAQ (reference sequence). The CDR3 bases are TGTGCCAGCAGCCCCGGGGGGGGACCCAACAATGAGCAGTTCTTC. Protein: CASSPGGGPNNEQFF.

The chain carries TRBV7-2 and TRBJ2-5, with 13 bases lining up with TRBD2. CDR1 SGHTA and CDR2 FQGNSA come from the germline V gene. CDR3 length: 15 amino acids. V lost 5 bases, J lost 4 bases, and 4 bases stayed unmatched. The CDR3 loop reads CASSPRLAGGETQYF. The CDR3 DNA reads TGTGCCAGCAGCCCCCGACTAGCGGGAGGAGAGACCCAGTACTTC.

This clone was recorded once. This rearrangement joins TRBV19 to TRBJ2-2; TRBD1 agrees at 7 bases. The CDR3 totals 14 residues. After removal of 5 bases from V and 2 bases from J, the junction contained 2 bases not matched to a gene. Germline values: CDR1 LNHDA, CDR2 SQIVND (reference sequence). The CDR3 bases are TGTGCCAGTAGTCGGGACAGAAACACCGGGGAGCTGTTTTTT. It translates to CASSRDRNTGELFF.

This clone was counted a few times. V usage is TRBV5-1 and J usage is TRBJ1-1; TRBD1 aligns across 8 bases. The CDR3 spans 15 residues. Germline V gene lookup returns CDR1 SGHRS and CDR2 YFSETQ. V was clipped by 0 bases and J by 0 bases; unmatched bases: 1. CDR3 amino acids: CASSLGGQVNTEAFF. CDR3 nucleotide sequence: TGCGCCAGCAGCTTGGGGGGACAGGTGAACACTGAAGCTTTCTTT. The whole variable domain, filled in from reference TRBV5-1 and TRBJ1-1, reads KAGVTQTPRYLIKTRGQQVTLSCSPISGHRSVSWYQQTPGQGLQFLFEYFSETQRNKGNFPGRFSGRQFSNSRSEMNVSTLELGDSALYLCASSLGGQVNTEAFFGQGTRLTVV.